This record concerns one T cell receptor (beta chain) sequence. The data are from a study of blood T cells in healthy people across ages. Deletions cut 7 bases from V and 1 base from J, with 13 bases between. The germline CDR1 and CDR2 sequences are LGHDT and YNNKEL (reference sequence). CDR3 length equals 14 residues. A second about 6 to 11 cycle PCR used barcoded and J-beta primers. TCRdb analysed the 5' RACE reads with MiXCR anew, one entry per CDR3 protein. This repertoire shows hundreds of thousands of distinct CDR3 sequences, approximately 43% found once; its top ten account for more than 20%. The TCR was taken from a woman aged 55-75 years in good health. The rearrangement joins TRBV3-1 to TRBJ2-5; possibly TRBD2 for D (5 bases). Sequencing input: blood. The DNA of the CDR3 is TGTGCCAGCACCCACACTACTAGCCAAGAGACCCAGTACTTC. This sequence encodes CASTHTTSQETQYF.